Below, 20 T cell receptor beta chains from the same sample are listed, as sequenced in a study of Graves' ophthalmopathy and Graves' hyperthyroidism. Researchers took RNA transcripts and amplified TCR beta CDR3 regions from them. HTBI primers primed a first-round RT-PCR, and a second-round multiplex PCR followed. TCRdb re-derived calls from the multiplex PCR reads in MiXCR, one entry per CDR3 protein. Seen here are 400,000 to 500,000 distinct CDR3 sequences, around a fifth observed once, and the top ten hold around 3%. Sequenced: peripheral blood. Receptors were obtained from a woman aged 18-29 years with stable Graves' hyperthyroidism.

The sample holds many counts of this clonotype. CDR3 in DNA: TGTGCCACCGGCCGGGACTACTGGGACGGGGAGCTGTTTTTT. Encoded protein: CATGRDYWDGELFF. This chain uses TRBV6-1 with TRBJ2-2; TRBD2 matches at 7 bases. Germline-derived CDR1 and CDR2 are MNHNS and SASEGT. This CDR3 spans 14 amino acids. J was trimmed by 7 bases and V by 10 bases; bases with no gene match: 12.

In its sample, this clonotype was seen many times. V usage is TRBV20-1 and J usage is TRBJ2-7, with 11 bases fitting TRBD1. The CDR3 sequence is 14 residues long. V dropped 6 bases and J dropped 1; count of bases not matched to a gene: 5. Germline loops: CDR1 DFQATT, CDR2 SNEGSKA (reference sequence). In DNA, the CDR3 is TGCAGTGCCATTCGGGACAGGGGGTCCTACGAGCAGTACTTC. The encoded protein is CSAIRDRGSYEQYF.

The chain carries TRBV6-5 and TRBJ1-2, with no clear D. V lost 2 bases and J lost 0, with 7 bases in between. Germline assignment: CDR1 MNHEY and CDR2 SVGAGI. This CDR3 spans 14 amino acids. The CDR3, as DNA: TGTGCCAGCAGTTACGACGGGACTAACTATGGCTACACCTTC. As protein: CASSYDGTNYGYTF.

This clonotype has a handful of counts. A clone one base away is much larger, so this may be a read error. The genes are TRBV28 and TRBJ1-2, with a possible D match to TRBD1 (5 bases). Germline V gene sequence: CDR1 MDHEN, CDR2 SYDVKM. V gave up 5 bases and J gave up 3 bases, with 10 bases separating them. The CDR3 covers 13 residues. CDR3 region: CASSPPGYYGYTF. CDR3 coding DNA: TGTGCCAGCAGTCCCCCAGGGTACTATGGCTACACCTTC.

This clonotype came up many times. This rearrangement joins TRBV20-1 to TRBJ1-5; 9 bases are a match to TRBD1. After removal of 3 bases from V and 1 base from J, the junction contained 10 bases not matched to a gene. The CDR3 contains 17 residues. The V gene's germline CDR1 is DFQATT and CDR2 SNEGSKA (reference sequence). CDR3 nucleotide sequence: TGCAGTGCTAGTCGGACAGGGGCCGGACGAAGCAATCAGCCCCAGCATTTT. This translates into CSASRTGAGRSNQPQHF.

This sequence joins TRBV20-1 and TRBJ2-5; 7 bases match TRBD1. The ends lost 2 bases at V and 5 bases at J; junction bases unmatched: 8. The CDR3 runs to 14 residues. In germline, CDR1 is DFQATT, CDR2 SNEGSKA (reference sequence). CDR3 sequence reads: CSARIGGLAETQYF. CDR3 DNA: TGCAGTGCTAGAATAGGGGGCTTGGCTGAGACCCAGTACTTC.

The table lists this clonotype with a few counts. The chain recombines TRBV20-1 with TRBJ2-5; D gene ambiguous. The germline CDR1 and CDR2 sequences are DFQATT and SNEGSKA (reference sequence). This CDR3 region has 11 residues. Trimming removed 4 bases at V and 5 bases at J, with 8 bases between. This CDR3 reads CSATFSETQYF. CDR3 nucleotides: TGCAGTGCTACGTTCTCCGAGACCCAGTACTTC.

This chain connects TRBV30 to TRBJ1-1; a possible D gene is TRBD1 (5 bases). This CDR3 has 15 residues. Germline lookup yields CDR1 GTSNPN and CDR2 SVGIG (reference sequence). V was shortened by 2 bases and J by 7 bases, with 20 bases between the two germline ends. CDR3 coding DNA: TGTGCCTGGAGTTCGCGGAGGGACGGGTACAGTGAAGCTTTCTTT. Translation gives CAWSSRRDGYSEAFF.

There are many counts of this clonotype. The chain combines TRBV11-2 with TRBJ1-6, with 9 bases fitting TRBD1. The CDR3 is 14 amino acids. The trim removed 7 bases at V and 7 bases at J, leaving 5 bases unmatched. Germline CDR1 reads SGHAT; CDR2 reads FQNNGV. The CDR3 here is CASTPGTGNSPLHF. The CDR3 DNA sequence: TGTGCCAGCACCCCCGGGACAGGGAATTCACCCCTCCACTTT.

This clonotype was seen repeatedly, ten times or more. Being one base from a much bigger clone, this may be a read error. The chain links TRBV12-5 to TRBJ2-7, with 9 bases that match TRBD1. The CDR3 runs to 16 residues. Per germline, CDR1 LGHNT and CDR2 FRNRAP. The CDR3 DNA sequence: TGTGCTAGTGGTTTGCCCCGGACAGGGGAATGCTACGAGCAGTGCTTC. Translating gives CASGLPRTGECYEQCF.

V is TRBV25-1 and J is TRBJ2-7; D is uncertain. In germline, CDR1 is MGHDK, CDR2 SYGVNS. CDR3 length: 13 amino acids. V lost 3 bases and J lost 0, with 6 bases in between. This CDR3 reads CASSDLGSYEQYV. CDR3 sequence (DNA): TGTGCCAGCAGTGACCTGGGCTCCTACGAGCAGTACGTC.

This clonotype was seen repeatedly, ten times or more. This CDR3 is CASSPFGGASGELFF. In DNA, the CDR3 is TGTGCCAGCAGTCCTTTCGGGGGGGCCAGCGGGGAGCTGTTTTTT. The V and J genes are TRBV12-3 or TRBV12-4 and TRBJ2-2; 8 bases map to TRBD2. V lost 5 bases to trimming and J lost 7 bases; unmatched junction nucleotides: 9. CDR3 length equals 15 residues.

This clonotype was observed a few times. V gene TRBV27 combines with J gene TRBJ1-1; 9 nucleotides match TRBD1. Unmatched junction bases numbered 3, after V lost 6 bases and J lost 4 bases. Germline lookup yields CDR1 MNHEY and CDR2 SMNVEV (reference sequence). The CDR3 is made up of 13 amino acids. CDR3 in amino acids: CASRTGGGTEAFF. The CDR3, as DNA: TGTGCCAGCAGGACAGGGGGGGGCACTGAAGCTTTCTTT.

J is TRBJ2-7 and V is TRBV11-1; D is uncertain. Germline CDR1 and CDR2: SGHAT and FQDESV (reference sequence). The CDR3 is 15 residues long. V was clipped by 5 bases and J by 0 bases, with 14 bases between them. CDR3: CASSTGLWDSYEQYF. CDR3 in DNA: TGTGCCAGCAGCACGGGCCTTTGGGACTCCTACGAGCAGTACTTC.

This clonotype was observed at least ten times. This chain links TRBV19 with TRBJ2-7, with D possibly being TRBD1 or TRBD2 (6 bases each). Between the trimmed V and J ends, which lost 3 bases and 2 bases, there was a span of 20 bases. The CDR3 sequence is 17 residues long. Per the germline V gene, CDR1 is LNHDA and CDR2 is SQIVND (reference sequence). CDR3 nucleotide sequence: TGTGCCAGTAGTATTTTCGGGGGCGAGGACGGACCCTACGAGCAGTACTTC. Protein sequence: CASSIFGGEDGPYEQYF.

This clonotype has a count of ten or more. V is TRBV12-3 or TRBV12-4 and J is TRBJ2-7; no clear D gene. The CDR3 consists of 13 residues. The germline V and J ends were trimmed by 5 bases and 0 bases, with 8 bases remaining between them. The CDR3 DNA follows: TGTGCCAGCAGTGTCGGCAACTCCTACGAGCAGTACTTC. This encodes CASSVGNSYEQYF.

There are a few counts of this clonotype. V and J are TRBV20-1 and TRBJ2-7; 9 bases agree with TRBD2. The CDR3 spans 12 residues. Germline CDR1 DFQATT, CDR2 SNEGSKA (reference sequence). The V and J ends lost 5 bases and 12 bases, in that order; junction bases with no gene match: 11. The CDR3 is CSAGALSGRMYF. The CDR3 DNA follows: TGCAGTGCTGGGGCCCTTAGCGGGAGAATGTACTTC.

This clonotype has ten or more counts. This chain links TRBV20-1 with TRBJ2-2, with TRBD2 matching over 10 bases. Germline lookup yields CDR1 DFQATT and CDR2 SNEGSKA (reference sequence). V gave up 6 bases and J gave up 5 bases; unmatched junction bases: 9. This CDR3 is built from 15 residues. The CDR3 protein is CSATLAGAATGELFF. The CDR3 DNA is TGCAGTGCAACCCTAGCGGGAGCTGCTACCGGGGAGCTGTTTTTT.

This clonotype was seen only a few times. A junction end diverges from the germline sequence, so it may reflect a read error. The J gene is TRBJ1-1, the V gene TRBV3-1; no firm D call. The CDR3 has 13 amino acids. Germline V lookup: CDR1 LGHDT, CDR2 YNNKEL (reference sequence). CDR3 sequence: CASSQGTATKAFF. The CDR3 bases are TGTGCCAGCAGCCAAGGGACGGCCACTAAAGCTTTCTTT. Based on the CDR3 plus reference TRBV3-1 and TRBJ1-1, the full variable domain is DTAVSQTPKYLVTQMGNDKSIKCEQNLGHDTMYWYKQDSKKFLKIMFSYNNKELIINETVPNRFSPKSPDKAHLNLHINSLELGDSAVYFCASSQGTATKAFFGQGTRLTVV.

Many counts were recorded for this clonotype. The chain has TRBV12-3 or TRBV12-4 and TRBJ2-7; no clear D gene. V lost 8 bases, J lost 1 base, and 9 bases lay in between. This CDR3 contains 12 residues. CDR3 loop: CASGRHSYEQYF. CDR3 in DNA: TGTGCCAGCGGACGCCATTCCTACGAGCAGTACTTC.